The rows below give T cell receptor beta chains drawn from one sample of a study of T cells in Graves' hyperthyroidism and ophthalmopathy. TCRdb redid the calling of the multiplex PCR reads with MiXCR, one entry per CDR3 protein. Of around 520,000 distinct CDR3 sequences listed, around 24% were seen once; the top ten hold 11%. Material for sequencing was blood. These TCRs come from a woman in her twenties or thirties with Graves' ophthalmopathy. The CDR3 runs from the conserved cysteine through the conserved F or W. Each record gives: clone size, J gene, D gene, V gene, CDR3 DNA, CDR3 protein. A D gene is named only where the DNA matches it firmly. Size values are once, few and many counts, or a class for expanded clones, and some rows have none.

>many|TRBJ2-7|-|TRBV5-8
TGTGCCAGCAGCTTGGCACAGGATAACTCCTACGAGCAGTACTTC
CASSLAQDNSYEQYF
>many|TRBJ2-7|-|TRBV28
TGTGCCAGCAGTTCTGGGCCTCCCTACGAGCAGTACTTC
CASSSGPPYEQYF
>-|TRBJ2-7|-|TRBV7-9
TGTGCCAGCAGCCCGAGACGGGAGCGGTACGAGCAGTACTTC
CASSPRRERYEQYF
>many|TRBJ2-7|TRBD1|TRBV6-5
TGTGCCAGCCGTCGGGACAGGGCCGCCTACGAGCAGTACTTC
CASRRDRAAYEQYF
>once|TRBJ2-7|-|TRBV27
TGTGCCAGCAGTGAACTCTCGGAGTACTACGAGCAGTACTTC
CASSELSEYYEQYF
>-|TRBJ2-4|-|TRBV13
TGTGCCAGCAGCCAAAGAATACCCAATTTGGGAAACATTCAGTACTTC
CASSQRIPNLGNIQYF
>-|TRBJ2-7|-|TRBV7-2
TGTGCCAGCAGCTTCCGGGACCAATCCTACGAGCAGTACTTC
CASSFRDQSYEQYF
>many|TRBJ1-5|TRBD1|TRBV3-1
TGTGCCAGCAGCCGAGACAGGGTGGATCAGCCCCAGCATTTT
CASSRDRVDQPQHF
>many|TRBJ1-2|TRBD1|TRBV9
TGTGCCAGCAGCAATCCAGGGGGCGTCTATGGCTACACCTTC
CASSNPGGVYGYTF
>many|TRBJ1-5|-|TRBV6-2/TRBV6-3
TGTGCCAGCAGTTACCTCTGGGTTGGTCAGCCCCAGCATTTT
CASSYLWVGQPQHF
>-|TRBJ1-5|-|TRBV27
TGTGCCAGCGCCCCGGGTAGTAGCAATCAGCCCCAGCATTTT
CASAPGSSNQPQHF
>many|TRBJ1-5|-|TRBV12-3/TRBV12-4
TGTGCCAGCAGTCAAGATACAGGTTGGGGAAATCAGCCCCAGCATTTT
CASSQDTGWGNQPQHF
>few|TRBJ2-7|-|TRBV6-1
TGTGCCAGCAGTGGGTCCAGGCCTCTATACGAGCAGTACTTC
CASSGSRPLYEQYF
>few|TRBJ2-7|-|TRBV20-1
TGCAGTGCTAGTGAGGACTTGGCAGGATACGAGCAGTACTTC
CSASEDLAGYEQYF
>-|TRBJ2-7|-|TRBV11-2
TGTGCCAGCAGCAAGCCCAGCGAGCAGTACTTC
CASSKPSEQYF
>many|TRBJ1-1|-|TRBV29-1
TGCAGCGCTCTGGGTTTAGTGCAGCGACTGAACACTGAAGCTTTCTTT
CSALGLVQRLNTEAFF
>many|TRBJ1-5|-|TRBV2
TGTGCCACCCGGGTTGGGGGGAGCGGTCAGCCCCAGCATTTT
CATRVGGSGQPQHF
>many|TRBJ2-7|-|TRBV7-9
TGTGCCAGCAGCATGTCCAATGGGGCCTACGAGCAGTACTTC
CASSMSNGAYEQYF
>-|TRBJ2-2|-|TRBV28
TGTGCCAGCAGCTTAGTAGGTTCACAGAGCACCGGGGAGCTGTTTTTT
CASSLVGSQSTGELFF
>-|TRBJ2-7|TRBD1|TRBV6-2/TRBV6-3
TGTGCCAGCAGTTCTACCGGGACAGGGTGGTACGAGCAGTACTTC
CASSSTGTGWYEQYF
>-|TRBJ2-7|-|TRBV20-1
TGCAGTGCTAGAGATCGATATTCCTACGAGCAGTACTTC
CSARDRYSYEQYF
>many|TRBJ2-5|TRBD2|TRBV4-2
TGTGCCAGCAGCCAACCCCGGGGCGCGGGGGGGCCGAAGACCCAGTACTTC
CASSQPRGAGGPKTQYF
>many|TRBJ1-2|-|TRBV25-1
TGTGCCAGCAGTGACACTGGGGGCGCCTGGAAGGGCTACACCTTC
CASSDTGGAWKGYTF
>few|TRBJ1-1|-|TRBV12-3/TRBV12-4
TGTGCCAGCAGCGTCACTGGGGGAAGGGCTGAAGCTTTCTTT
CASSVTGGRAEAFF
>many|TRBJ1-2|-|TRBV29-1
TGCAGCGTGGCCGGGACCCTGGAAGGCTACACCTTC
CSVAGTLEGYTF
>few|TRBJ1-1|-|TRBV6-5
TGTGCCAGCAGTTACTCGTTTGCAGGGGACACTGAAGCTTTCTTT
CASSYSFAGDTEAFF
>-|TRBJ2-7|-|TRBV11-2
TGTGCCAGCAGCTTAGAGGGCCCCCGGGGGCAGCTTACCTACGAGCAGTACTTC
CASSLEGPRGQLTYEQYF
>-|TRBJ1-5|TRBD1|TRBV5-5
TGTGCCAGCAGCTTGTCGTGGGACAGGGAACAGCCCCAGCATTTT
CASSLSWDREQPQHF
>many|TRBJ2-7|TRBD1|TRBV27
TGTGCCAGCAGTACCCGGGACAGGGTCTACGAGCAGTACTTC
CASSTRDRVYEQYF
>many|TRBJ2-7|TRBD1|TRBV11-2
TGTGCCAGCAGCACAAACGACAGGGTCGGGACCTACGAGCAGTACTTC
CASSTNDRVGTYEQYF
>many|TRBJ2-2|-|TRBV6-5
TGTGCCAGCAGTTACTCTAAACAACTGAACACCGGGGAGCTGTTTTTT
CASSYSKQLNTGELFF
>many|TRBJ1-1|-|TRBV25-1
TGTGCCAGCAGTGATCCCGGGGCGGGGAGGGACACTGAAGCTTTCTTT
CASSDPGAGRDTEAFF
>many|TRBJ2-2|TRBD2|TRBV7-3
TGTGCCAGCAGCTTATCCCCTCCCTTAGCGGGAACCGGGGAGCTGTTTTTT
CASSLSPPLAGTGELFF
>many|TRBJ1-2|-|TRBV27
TGTGCCAGCAGCCCAGGCGGGGCAGCCTATGGCTACACCTTC
CASSPGGAAYGYTF
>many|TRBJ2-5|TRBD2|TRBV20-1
TGCAGTGCTAGTACGACTAGCGAGGAGACCCAGTACTTC
CSASTTSEETQYF
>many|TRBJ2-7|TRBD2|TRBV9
TGTGCCAGCAGCCCCCGACTAGCGGACCCCTACGAGCAGTACTTC
CASSPRLADPYEQYF
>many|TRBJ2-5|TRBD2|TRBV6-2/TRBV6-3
TGTGCCAGCAGTTATCCAGCGGGGGGGATTCAAGAGACCCAGTACTTC
CASSYPAGGIQETQYF
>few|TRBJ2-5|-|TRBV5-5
TGTGCCAGCAGCTTTTACCAGGGTAGCGAGACCCAGTACTTC
CASSFYQGSETQYF